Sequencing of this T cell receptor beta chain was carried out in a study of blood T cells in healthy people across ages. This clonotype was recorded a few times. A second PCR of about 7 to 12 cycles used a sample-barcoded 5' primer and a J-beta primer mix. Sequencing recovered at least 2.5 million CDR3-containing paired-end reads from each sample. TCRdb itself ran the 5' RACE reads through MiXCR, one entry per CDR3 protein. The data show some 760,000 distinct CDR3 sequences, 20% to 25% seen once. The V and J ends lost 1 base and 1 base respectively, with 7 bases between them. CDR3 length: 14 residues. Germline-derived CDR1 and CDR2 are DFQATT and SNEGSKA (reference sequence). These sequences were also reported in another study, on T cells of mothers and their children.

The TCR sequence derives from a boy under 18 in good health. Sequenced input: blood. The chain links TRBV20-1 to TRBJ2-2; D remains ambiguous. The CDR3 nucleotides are TGCAGTGCTAGAGCGGAAGGGAACACCGGGGAGCTGTTTTTT. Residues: CSARAEGNTGELFF.